This T cell receptor beta chain was identified during a study of molecular identifiers for immune sequencing clone quantification. The CDR3 runs to 11 residues. Germline loops: CDR1 SQVTM, CDR2 ANQGSEA. Trimming removed 5 bases from V and 3 bases from J, with 7 bases in between. Study results and caveats: Clones that had above 20 RNA copies took up over 97% of effector molecules but under 1% in naive cells. For highly expanded clones, sizes could be underestimated when identical TCR molecules share a barcode.

Previously described methods and listed TCR primers were used for bulk TCR libraries. TCRdb ran MiXCR on the PCR reads and lists one entry per CDR3 protein. The profile covers under 600,000 distinct CDR3 sequences, with roughly 24% appearing a single time and around 0.8% taken by the ten largest. This clonotype was found many times. Its antigen is currently unknown. Sequenced sample: naive CD8+ T cells from blood, with Jurkat cell RNA spiked in. Subset reported: FACS-sorted CD8+CD4-CCR7+CD45RA+ naive T cells. This rearrangement joins TRBV29-1 to TRBJ1-1, with unresolved D. This TCR was recovered from a human donor in good health. Some libraries in this study had Jurkat cell RNA spiked in. The CDR3 spells CSVYADTEAFF. CDR3 coding DNA: TGCAGCGTTTATGCGGACACTGAAGCTTTCTTT.